Presented here are 21 T cell receptor beta chains from one specimen sequenced in a study of identical twins. TCRdb reprocessed the 5' RACE reads with MiXCR, giving one entry per CDR3 protein. The data show approximately 1.8 million distinct CDR3 sequences, about 32% seen once. The sequenced sample was cord blood. Receptors originate from a newborn girl in good health.

In this sample, this clonotype turned up a few times. The chain has TRBV6-1 and TRBJ1-5; 11 bases fit TRBD1. The CDR3 has 15 amino acids. CDR1 and CDR2 (germline): MNHNS, SASEGT. Trimming cost V 1 base and J 6 bases; bases outside gene matches: 2. The CDR3 DNA follows: TGTGCCAGCAGTGAAGGGGACAGGGGGTTTCAGCCCCAGCATTTT. As protein: CASSEGDRGFQPQHF.

In its sample, this clonotype was seen a few times. The rearrangement links TRBV7-2 to TRBJ2-5, with 8 bases lining up with TRBD2. This CDR3 has 15 residues. The germline V gene encodes CDR1 SGHTA and CDR2 FQGNSA. Trimming at V came to 1 base and at J to 4 bases, leaving 5 bases not matched to a gene. The CDR3 spells CASSLGGREGETQYF. The DNA of the CDR3 is TGTGCCAGCAGCTTAGGGGGACGGGAGGGAGAGACCCAGTACTTC.

This clonotype was observed a few times. The chain links TRBV12-3 or TRBV12-4 to TRBJ2-7; the D gene is possibly TRBD2 (5 bases). The CDR3 is 13 amino acids. Trimming took 5 bases from V and 7 from J, leaving 15 bases between them. CDR3: CASSRGGVGEQYF. The CDR3 region has the DNA TGTGCCAGCAGTCGGGGTGGGGTGGGGGAGCAGTACTTC.

This chain uses TRBV2 with TRBJ2-1; D not certain. Looked up from germline, CDR1 is SNHLY and CDR2 is FYNNEI. V lost 1 base and J 3 bases, leaving 10 bases between the germline ends. The CDR3 length is 15 residues. The CDR3 loop reads CASSEGQIFYNEQFF. The CDR3 nucleotides are TGTGCCAGCAGTGAAGGCCAGATATTCTACAATGAGCAGTTCTTC. Based on the CDR3 plus reference TRBV2 and TRBJ2-1, the full variable domain is EPEVTQTPSHQVTQMGQEVILRCVPISNHLYFYWYRQILGQKVEFLVSFYNNEISEKSEIFDDQFSVERPDGSNFTLKIRSTKLEDSAMYFCASSEGQIFYNEQFFGPGTRLTVL.

The J gene is TRBJ2-5, the V gene TRBV9, with D possibly TRBD2 on 5 matching bases. Germline V lookup: CDR1 SGDLS, CDR2 YYNGEE. V lost 4 bases and J lost 2, with 12 bases in between. This CDR3 contains 14 residues. Written as DNA, the CDR3 is TGTGCCAGCAGCCCGACTACCTCTCAAGAGACCCAGTACTTC. Encoded protein: CASSPTTSQETQYF.

This clonotype was seen many times. The chain joins TRBV5-1 to TRBJ2-1; D is ambiguous. Trimming removed 0 bases at V and 0 bases at J, with 7 bases between. CDR1 SGHRS and CDR2 YFSETQ come from the germline V gene. The CDR3 extends over 15 amino acids. The CDR3 bases are TGCGCCAGCAGCTTGGATCACTACTCCTACAATGAGCAGTTCTTC. This gives the protein CASSLDHYSYNEQFF.

This clonotype was counted many times. V and J are TRBV10-3 and TRBJ1-2; D ambiguous. This CDR3 has 14 residues. Per germline, CDR1 ENHRY and CDR2 SYGVKD. Trimming removed 0 bases at V and 4 bases at J, with 9 bases between. In nucleotides, the CDR3 is TGTGCCATCAGTGAGTCTTCACAGCTCTATGGCTACACCTTC. It is translated as CAISESSQLYGYTF.

This clonotype was observed many times. The rearrangement joins TRBV10-3 to TRBJ2-7; D unclear. The CDR3 loop spans 14 amino acids. Trimming took off 0 bases at V and 0 bases at J, with 6 bases between the two ends. The V gene's germline CDR1 is ENHRY and CDR2 SYGVKD. This chain's CDR3 is CAISESASSYEQYF. The CDR3 DNA sequence: TGTGCCATCAGTGAGTCGGCTAGCTCCTACGAGCAGTACTTC.

This clonotype came up a few times. The chain employs TRBV6-1 and TRBJ1-6; D unresolved. V was pared by 4 bases and J by 4 bases, with 14 bases between. The CDR3 runs 16 residues. In germline, CDR1 is MNHNS, CDR2 SASEGT. The CDR3 nucleotides read TGTGCCAGCAGTGGGAGGACGGGAGGTTATAATTCACCCCTCCACTTT. Translation: CASSGRTGGYNSPLHF.

This clonotype was counted only a few times. This chain uses TRBV9 with TRBJ1-1, with D perhaps TRBD1 (5 bases). Germline loops: CDR1 SGDLS, CDR2 YYNGEE. V dropped 3 bases and J dropped 11 bases, with 17 bases sitting between them. This CDR3 contains 13 residues. CDR3 in DNA: TGTGCCAGCAGCGCCGGGGGGGGAATTGAGGCTTTCTTT. Protein product: CASSAGGGIEAFF.

The genes are TRBV7-2 and TRBJ1-5; D unresolved. The ends were cut back, 4 bases at V and 0 bases at J, with 16 bases in the middle. In germline, CDR1 is SGHTA, CDR2 FQGNSA. The CDR3 runs to 17 residues. The DNA for the CDR3 is TGTGCCAGCAGCTCCACGTGGAGGGCAAATAGCAATCAGCCCCAGCATTTT. Translated: CASSSTWRANSNQPQHF.

This chain joins TRBV20-1 and TRBJ2-5; perhaps D is TRBD1 or TRBD2 (5 bases each). CDR1 and CDR2 (germline): DFQATT, SNEGSKA (reference sequence). Trimming stripped 6 bases from V and 11 bases from J, with 19 bases between. The CDR3 runs to 12 residues. CDR3 in amino acids: CSAGRYYNEQYF. The CDR3 DNA follows: TGCAGTGCGGGACGTTACTACAATGAGCAGTACTTC.

The V gene is TRBV7-2, the J gene TRBJ1-1; D unresolved. This CDR3 is 12 amino acids long. Germline V gene data show CDR1 as SGHTA and CDR2 as FQGNSA. With 6 bases removed from V and 7 bases from J, the gap between germline ends came to 12 bases. CDR3 residues: CASRGIRDEAFF. CDR3 DNA sequence: TGTGCCAGCAGGGGGATCCGGGATGAAGCTTTCTTT. The full variable domain, in which reference TRBV7-2 and TRBJ1-1 provide the parts outside the CDR3, is GAGVSQSPSNKVTEKGKDVELRCDPISGHTALYWYRQSLGQGLEFLIYFQGNSAPDKSGLPSDRFSAERTGGSVSTLTIQRTQQEDSAVYLCASRGIRDEAFFGQGTRLTVV.

This rearrangement joins TRBV20-1 to TRBJ2-7; TRBD1 matches at 9 bases. The CDR3 runs to 13 residues. The germline CDR1 and CDR2 sequences are DFQATT and SNEGSKA (reference sequence). Germline trimming cut 6 bases from V and 0 bases from J; bases unmatched to any gene: 3. The CDR3 nucleotides read TGCAGTGCCAGACAGGGGGGCTCCTACGAGCAGTACTTC. Its protein is CSARQGGSYEQYF.

This chain joins TRBV7-2 and TRBJ2-3; no clear D gene. Trimming cost V 6 bases and J 0 bases, with 16 bases left between them. CDR3 length equals 16 residues. The V gene's germline CDR1 is SGHTA and CDR2 FQGNSA. The CDR3 sequence: CASSPHWRSSTDTQYF. The CDR3 region has the DNA TGTGCCAGCAGTCCTCACTGGCGGTCGAGCACAGATACGCAGTATTTT.

This clonotype was observed at least ten times. It may be a read error: a sequence one base away is much more abundant. J is TRBJ2-1 and V is TRBV12-3 or TRBV12-4, with TRBD2 matching 7 bases. V lost 3 bases to trimming and J lost 1 base; unmatched junction nucleotides: 0. This CDR3 has 14 residues. The CDR3 reads CASSFGRSYNEQFF. As DNA, the CDR3 is TGTGCCAGCAGTTTCGGGAGGTCCTACAATGAGCAGTTCTTC.

This clonotype was detected a few times. V and J are TRBV28 and TRBJ2-7; 10 bases agree with TRBD1. The CDR3 contains 16 residues. J was trimmed by 6 bases and V by 4 bases; bases with no gene match: 12. Germline V lookup: CDR1 MDHEN, CDR2 SYDVKM. This CDR3 is CASSSSGTGDYSEQYF. As DNA, the CDR3 is TGTGCCAGCAGTTCCTCGGGGACAGGGGATTATAGCGAGCAGTACTTC. The entire variable domain, with the rest obtained from reference TRBV28 and TRBJ2-7, is as follows: DVKVTQSSRYLVKRTGEKVFLECVQDMDHENMFWYRQDPGLGLRLIYFSYDVKMKEKGDIPEGYSVSREKKERFSLILESASTNQTSMYLCASSSSGTGDYSEQYFGPGTRLTVT.

This clonotype was recorded at least ten times. J is TRBJ2-3 and V is TRBV13; D remains unclear. Germline CDR1 and CDR2: PRHDT and FYEKMQ (reference sequence). CDR3 length equals 13 residues. Trimming removed 1 base at V and 4 bases at J, with 6 bases between. In DNA, the CDR3 is TGTGCCAGCAGCTTAGCCCGCCCAGATACGCAGTATTTT. Translated, it gives CASSLARPDTQYF.

This clonotype was observed at least ten times. The CDR3 DNA sequence: TGTGCCATCAGTGACCCCAAGAGGGGCGCAACTAATGAAAAACTGTTTTTT. Translation: CAISDPKRGATNEKLFF. This sequence joins TRBV10-3 and TRBJ1-4; D perhaps matches TRBD1 (5 bases). Germline assignment: CDR1 ENHRY and CDR2 SYGVKD. Trimming shortened V by 3 bases and J by 0 bases, and 14 bases separated the two germline ends. The CDR3 is 17 residues long.

Concerning this clonotype itself: The germline gene is not matched at one end of the junction; a read error may be the cause. The chain has TRBV6-1 and TRBJ1-2; the D is unclear. Germline assignment: CDR1 MNHNS and CDR2 SASEGT. There are 15 residues in the CDR3. This chain's CDR3 is CVSSEVTTVDYGYTF. CDR3 DNA: TGTGTCAGCAGTGAAGTTACGACGGTGGACTATGGCTACACCTTC.

The rearrangement joins TRBV5-1 to TRBJ2-3, with 7 bases aligning to TRBD2. V lost 10 bases, J lost 2 bases, and 4 bases stayed unmatched. This CDR3 has 12 amino acids. CDR1 SGHRS and CDR2 YFSETQ come from the germline V gene. CDR3 bases: TGCGCCTCCCAGCGGGACACAGATACGCAGTATTTT. Its protein product is CASQRDTDTQYF.